This note documents a single T cell receptor (beta chain) sequence. The CDR3 runs to 10 residues. CDR1 is SQVTM, CDR2 ANQGSEA, per germline. Deletions cut 8 bases from V and 5 bases from J, with 9 bases between. In the original workflow: Reference gene primers were amplified, and this amplification served to estimate nucleated cell counts. Sequenced by immunoSEQ multiplex PCR; TCRdb stores in-frame clones only, minus some. The V and J calls and the clone size are those of that table, but D and trimming were determined from the DNA. This table holds about 270,000 clones, around 92% found once. This entry is derived from a study of blood T cell repertoires in COVID-19. On the study more broadly: T cells, B-cell-depleted T cells, or PBMCs supplied cDNA or gDNA.

Patients in Seattle were enrolled during active infection, then followed longitudinally. This sequence originates from a person between 18 and 30 years old with COVID-19, enrolled during active disease. The gene calls are TRBV29-1 and TRBJ1-1; D remains unclear. Sequencing input: peripheral blood. CDR3 in DNA: TGCAGCACGACAAATACTGAAGCTTTCTTT. Encoded protein: CSTTNTEAFF.